Below, 23 T cell receptor beta chains from the same sample are listed, as sequenced in a study of blood T cell repertoires in COVID-19. Repertoires were generated with immunoSEQ multiplex PCR, while TCRdb's copy carries only in-frame clones and drops some. The sample carries tens of thousands of clones, over 65% recorded once. Sequencing input: peripheral blood. The receptors were sampled from a human donor in a cohort sampled during active COVID-19.

This chain links TRBV25-1 with TRBJ2-7; possible D gene TRBD1, 6 bases. CDR1 is MGHDK and CDR2 is SYGVNS in the germline V gene. Between the trimmed V and J ends, which lost 4 bases and 2 bases, there was a span of 12 bases. The CDR3 runs 14 residues. CDR3 sequence: CASSGTETTYEQYF. Here the CDR3 DNA reads TGTGCCAGCAGTGGGACAGAAACAACCTACGAGCAGTACTTC.

The J gene is TRBJ1-2, the V gene TRBV30, with 7 bases fitting TRBD1. CDR1 is GTSNPN and CDR2 is SVGIG in the germline V gene (reference sequence). Trimming removed 5 bases from V and 2 bases from J; junction bases left unmatched: 5. This CDR3 has 13 amino acids. This CDR3 is CAWQAQGNYGYTF. The CDR3, as DNA: TGTGCCTGGCAAGCACAGGGGAACTATGGCTACACCTTC.

The J gene is TRBJ2-7, the V gene TRBV25-1; maybe TRBD2 (6 bases). V gave up 4 bases and J gave up 3 bases, with 7 bases separating them. Germline-derived CDR1 and CDR2 are MGHDK and SYGVNS. The CDR3 is 12 residues long. CDR3 amino acids: CASSGGDYEQYF. The CDR3 nucleotides read TGTGCCAGCAGTGGGGGGGACTACGAGCAGTACTTC.

This chain uses TRBV30 with TRBJ1-6; D is unclear. Trimming took off 1 base at V and 5 bases at J, with 15 bases between the two ends. From germline, CDR1 is GTSNPN and CDR2 SVGIG (reference sequence). The CDR3 covers 16 residues. The CDR3 loop reads CAWSAARTVNNSPLHF. In nucleotides, the CDR3 is TGTGCCTGGAGTGCCGCTCGGACTGTAAATAATTCACCCCTCCACTTT.

CDR3 nucleotides: TGCAGCGTTGCCATGAGTGGACAGGGACGCTATGGCTACACCTTC. This sequence encodes CSVAMSGQGRYGYTF. The chain links TRBV29-1 to TRBJ1-2; 8 nucleotides agree with TRBD1. Germline V gene lookup returns CDR1 SQVTM and CDR2 ANQGSEA. V shed 4 bases and J 4 bases; nucleotides not matched to a gene: 11. The CDR3 length is 15 residues.

The chain couples TRBV11-2 to TRBJ1-2; D is unclear. Per germline, CDR1 SGHAT and CDR2 FQNNGV. The CDR3 runs to 13 residues. V lost 2 bases, J lost 8 bases, and 12 bases lay in between. CDR3 nucleotides: TGTGCCAGCAGCTTATGGGATGCGGGGGGCTACACCTTC. Translating gives CASSLWDAGGYTF.

The chain uses TRBV10-3 and TRBJ2-7, with 8 bases identical to TRBD1. Germline V lookup: CDR1 ENHRY, CDR2 SYGVKD. This CDR3 has 16 residues. Trimming removed 2 bases from V and 2 bases from J; junction bases left unmatched: 8. The chain's CDR3 is CAISETVGQGTYEQYF. For the CDR3, the DNA is TGTGCCATCAGTGAGACAGTTGGACAGGGTACCTACGAGCAGTACTTC.

This clone was observed a single time. The rearrangement links TRBV5-1 to TRBJ1-1; D is perhaps TRBD1 (6 bases). Between the trimmed V and J ends, which lost 0 bases and 1 base, there was a span of 10 bases. Germline lookup yields CDR1 SGHRS and CDR2 YFSETQ. The CDR3 contains 15 residues. The CDR3 DNA reads TGCGCCAGCAGCTTGGAGGCAGGGGCGAACACTGAAGCTTTCTTT. As protein: CASSLEAGANTEAFF.

The rearrangement uses TRBV19 and TRBJ2-7; 7 nucleotides line up with TRBD1. Germline-derived CDR1 and CDR2 are LNHDA and SQIVND (reference sequence). CDR3 size: 18 residues. Unmatched junction bases numbered 13, after V lost 1 base and J lost 1 base. DNA of the CDR3: TGTGCCAGTAGTATAGTAAAGGGGCCGACAGGGCGGTCCTACGAGCAGTACTTC. Protein product: CASSIVKGPTGRSYEQYF. The whole variable domain, remainder taken from reference TRBV19 and TRBJ2-7, is DGGITQSPKYLFRKEGQNVTLSCEQNLNHDAMYWYRQDPGQGLRLIYYSQIVNDFQKGDIAEGYSVSREKKESFPLTVTSAQKNPTAFYLCASSIVKGPTGRSYEQYFGPGTRLTVT.

This clone was seen many times. Other nucleotide sequences from this sample produce the same CDR3. This chain uses TRBV19 with TRBJ2-1; 10 positions match TRBD2. Unmatched junction bases numbered 2, after V lost 5 bases and J lost 1 base. This CDR3 has 15 residues. Looked up from germline, CDR1 is LNHDA and CDR2 is SQIVND (reference sequence). The CDR3 region is CASSRTSGSYNEQFF. In DNA form, the CDR3 reads TGTGCCAGTAGTCGGACTAGCGGTTCCTACAATGAGCAGTTCTTC.

The chain joins TRBV6-2 or TRBV6-3 to TRBJ2-7, with a weak D call TRBD1 (6 bases). The CDR3 is 15 residues long. The V and J ends lost 2 bases and 4 bases respectively, with 15 bases between them. The germline CDR1 and CDR2 sequences are MNHEY and SVGEGT. In nucleotides, the CDR3 is TGTGCCAGCAGTTACCCCCCCCAGGGGCGGTACGAGCAGTACTTC. Encoded protein: CASSYPPQGRYEQYF.

CDR3 nucleotides: TGTGCCAGCAGTTACCGGAGGAGGAAACCGGCTGGAAACACCATATATTTT. Protein: CASSYRRRKPAGNTIYF. The chain joins TRBV6-2 or TRBV6-3 to TRBJ1-3; D ambiguous. Germline-derived CDR1 and CDR2 are MNHEY and SVGEGT. The CDR3 loop spans 17 amino acids. V lost 2 bases and J 2 bases, leaving 16 bases between the germline ends.

The chain couples TRBV5-3 to TRBJ1-5, with TRBD1 matching over 7 bases. TRBV5-3 is an open reading frame whose function is uncertain. Trimming cost V 3 bases and J 0 bases; bases outside gene matches: 6. This CDR3 has 16 residues. In nucleotides, the CDR3 is TGTGCCAGAAGCTGGGTGGGGACAGATAGCAATCAGCCCCAGCATTTT. Translating it yields CARSWVGTDSNQPQHF.

The chain carries TRBV5-1 and TRBJ2-7; no clear D gene. The CDR3 contains 16 residues. The V gene lost 0 bases and the J gene lost 0 bases, with 13 bases spanning the gap. Germline V gene sequence: CDR1 SGHRS, CDR2 YFSETQ. The CDR3 spells CASSLAERLSSYEQYF. The CDR3 region has the DNA TGCGCCAGCAGCTTGGCCGAGAGGCTGAGCTCCTACGAGCAGTACTTC.

The chain recombines TRBV6-6 with TRBJ2-7; possible D gene TRBD2, 5 bases. In germline, CDR1 is MNHNY, CDR2 SVGAGI (reference sequence). The CDR3 has 14 residues. Trimming left V 0 bases short and J 6 bases short, with 12 bases between. In DNA, the CDR3 is TGTGCCAGCAGTTACTCGAGTGGGGAGTTCGAGCAGTACTTC. It translates to CASSYSSGEFEQYF.

The V gene is TRBV6-5, the J gene TRBJ1-5; possibly TRBD1 for D (5 bases). Germline assignment: CDR1 MNHEY and CDR2 SVGAGI. Trimming cost V 4 bases and J 7 bases, with 14 bases left between them. The CDR3 spans 14 residues. The CDR3 nucleotides read TGTGCCAGCAGTTCCACAGGAATATACCAGCCCCAGCATTTT. Its translation is CASSSTGIYQPQHF.

This clone was counted a single time. The chain is built from TRBV3-1 (or the pseudogene TRBV3-2) and TRBJ1-2; D remains ambiguous. CDR3 length equals 15 residues. The germline gives CDR1 LGHDT, CDR2 YNNKEL (reference sequence). V lost 4 bases, J lost 0 bases, and 12 bases lay in between. The CDR3 DNA reads TGTGCCAGCAGCCCGAGAGGAGCCTCTAACTATGGCTACACCTTC. Translating gives CASSPRGASNYGYTF.

The genes are TRBV7-9 and TRBJ1-2, with 7 nucleotides matching TRBD1. CDR3 length: 13 amino acids. The V segment lost 1 base and the J segment 7 bases; nucleotides outside the gene matches: 3. Germline CDR1 SEHNR, CDR2 FQNEAQ (reference sequence). CDR3: CASSLGRDSGYTF. In DNA form, the CDR3 reads TGTGCCAGCAGCTTAGGCAGGGACAGTGGCTACACCTTC. The full variable domain, rest sourced from reference TRBV7-9 and TRBJ1-2, is DTGVSQNPRHKITKRGQNVTFRCDPISEHNRLYWYRQTLGQGPEFLTYFQNEAQLEKSRLLSDRFSAERPKGSFSTLEIQRTEQGDSAMYLCASSLGRDSGYTFGSGTRLTVV.

The chain is built from TRBV7-9 and TRBJ1-2; the match to TRBD1 covers 7 bases. Germline V gene sequence: CDR1 SEHNR, CDR2 FQNEAQ (reference sequence). The CDR3 contains 16 residues. The trim removed 5 bases at V and 1 base at J, leaving 10 bases unmatched. CDR3 amino acids: CASSHSGTALNYGYTF. CDR3 in DNA: TGTGCCAGCAGCCATTCCGGGACAGCCCTTAACTATGGCTACACCTTC.

This clone was counted a single time. The chain couples TRBV7-9 to TRBJ1-2; D remains ambiguous. The germline CDR1 and CDR2 sequences are SEHNR and FQNEAQ (reference sequence). The CDR3 totals 13 residues. Between the trimmed V and J ends, which lost 1 base and 3 bases, there was a span of 6 bases. The CDR3 DNA follows: TGTGCCAGCAGCTTAGGTCCGGACTATGGCTACACCTTC. It codes for CASSLGPDYGYTF.

V and J are TRBV5-1 and TRBJ2-7; 8 bases match TRBD2. This CDR3 has 15 amino acids. After removal of 3 bases from V and 5 bases from J, the junction contained 10 bases not matched to a gene. Germline CDR1 SGHRS, CDR2 YFSETQ. CDR3 in DNA: TGCGCCAGCAGCTCCATTGGACTAGCAGTCAACGAGCAGTACTTC. This translates into CASSSIGLAVNEQYF.

V is TRBV21-1 and J is TRBJ2-5; TRBD2, as called in the table, went unchecked against the DNA. TRBV21-1 corresponds to a pseudogene. This CDR3 has 18 amino acids. DNA for the CDR3: TGTGCCAGCAGCAAAGGCCCTTTCGGGGATCGAATCCAAGAGACCCAGTACTTC. Its protein is CASSKGPFGDRIQETQYF.

This chain uses TRBV7-9 with TRBJ2-7; the D gene is possibly TRBD1 (7 bases). V shed 3 bases and J shed 3 bases, with 12 bases lying between them. Germline-derived CDR1 and CDR2 are SEHNR and FQNEAQ (reference sequence). CDR3 length: 14 residues. The CDR3 spells CASSFQGGYYEQYF. CDR3 sequence (DNA): TGTGCCAGCAGCTTTCAGGGGGGATACTACGAGCAGTACTTC.